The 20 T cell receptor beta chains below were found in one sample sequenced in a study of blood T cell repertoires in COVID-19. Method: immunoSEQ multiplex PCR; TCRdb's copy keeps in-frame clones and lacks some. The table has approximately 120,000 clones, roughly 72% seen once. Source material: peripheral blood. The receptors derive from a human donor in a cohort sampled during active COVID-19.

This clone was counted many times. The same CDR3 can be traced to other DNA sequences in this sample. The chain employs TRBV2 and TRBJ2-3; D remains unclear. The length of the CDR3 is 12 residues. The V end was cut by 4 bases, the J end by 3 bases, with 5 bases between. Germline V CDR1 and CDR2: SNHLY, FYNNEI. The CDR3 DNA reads TGTGCCAGCAGTGTTGCGACAGATACGCAGTATTTT. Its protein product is CASSVATDTQYF.

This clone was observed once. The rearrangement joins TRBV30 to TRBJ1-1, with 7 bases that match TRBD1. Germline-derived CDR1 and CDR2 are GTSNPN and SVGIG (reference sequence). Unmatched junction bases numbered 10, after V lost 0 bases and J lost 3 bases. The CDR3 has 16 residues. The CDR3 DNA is TGTGCCTGGAGTGTATTGTTTAGGGGGCAGGACACTGAAGCTTTCTTT. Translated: CAWSVLFRGQDTEAFF.

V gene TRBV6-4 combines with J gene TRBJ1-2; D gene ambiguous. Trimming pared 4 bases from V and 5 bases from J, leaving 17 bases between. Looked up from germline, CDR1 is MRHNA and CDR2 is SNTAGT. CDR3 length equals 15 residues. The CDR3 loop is CASSAFAFRRYGYTF. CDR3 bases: TGTGCCAGCAGTGCGTTTGCATTCAGGAGGTATGGCTACACCTTC.

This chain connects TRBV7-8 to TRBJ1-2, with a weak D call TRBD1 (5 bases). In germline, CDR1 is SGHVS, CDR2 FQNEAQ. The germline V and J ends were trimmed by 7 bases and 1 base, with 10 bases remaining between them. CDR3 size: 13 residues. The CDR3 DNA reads TGTGCCAGCACCCCGGGGGTTAACTATGGCTACACCTTC. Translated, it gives CASTPGVNYGYTF.

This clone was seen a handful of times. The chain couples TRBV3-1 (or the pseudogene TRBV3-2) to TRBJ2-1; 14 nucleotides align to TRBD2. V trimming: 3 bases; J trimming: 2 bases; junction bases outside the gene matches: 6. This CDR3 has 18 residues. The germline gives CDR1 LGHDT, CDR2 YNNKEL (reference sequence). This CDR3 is CASSHGLAGGRAYNEQFF. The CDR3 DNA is TGTGCCAGCAGCCACGGACTAGCGGGGGGCCGGGCCTACAATGAGCAGTTCTTC.

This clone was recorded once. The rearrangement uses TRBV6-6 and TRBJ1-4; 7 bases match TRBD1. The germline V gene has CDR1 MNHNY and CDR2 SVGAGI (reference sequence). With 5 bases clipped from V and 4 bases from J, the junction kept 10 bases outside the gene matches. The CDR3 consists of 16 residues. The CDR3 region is CASSRTRTGNNEKLFF. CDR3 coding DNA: TGTGCCAGCAGTCGAACCCGGACAGGAAATAATGAAAAACTGTTTTTT.

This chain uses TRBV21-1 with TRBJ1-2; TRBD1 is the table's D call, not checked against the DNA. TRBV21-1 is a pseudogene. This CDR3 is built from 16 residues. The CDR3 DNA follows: TGTGCCAGCAGCAAAGTTTTGGGCCACAGGGGGTATGGCTACACCTTC. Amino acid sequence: CASSKVLGHRGYGYTF.

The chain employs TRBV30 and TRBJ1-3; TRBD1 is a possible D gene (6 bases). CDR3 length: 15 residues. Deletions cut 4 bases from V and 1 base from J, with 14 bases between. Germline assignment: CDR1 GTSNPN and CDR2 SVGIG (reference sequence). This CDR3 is CAWTTTGYSGNTIYF. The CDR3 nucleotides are TGTGCCTGGACCACAACAGGGTATTCTGGAAACACCATATATTTT.

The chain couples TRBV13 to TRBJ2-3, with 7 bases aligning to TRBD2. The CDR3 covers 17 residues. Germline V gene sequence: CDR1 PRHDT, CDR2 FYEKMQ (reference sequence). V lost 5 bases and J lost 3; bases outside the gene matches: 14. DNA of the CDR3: TGTGCCAGCAGCGGCGGAACGGCGGGGGAAATTACAGATACGCAGTATTTT. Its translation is CASSGGTAGEITDTQYF.

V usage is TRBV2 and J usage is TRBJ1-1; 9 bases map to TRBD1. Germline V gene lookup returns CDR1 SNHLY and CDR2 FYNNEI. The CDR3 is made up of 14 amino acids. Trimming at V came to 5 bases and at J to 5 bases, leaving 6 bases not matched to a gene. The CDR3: CASSLQGAETEAFF. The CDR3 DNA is TGTGCCAGCAGTCTACAGGGGGCAGAGACTGAAGCTTTCTTT.

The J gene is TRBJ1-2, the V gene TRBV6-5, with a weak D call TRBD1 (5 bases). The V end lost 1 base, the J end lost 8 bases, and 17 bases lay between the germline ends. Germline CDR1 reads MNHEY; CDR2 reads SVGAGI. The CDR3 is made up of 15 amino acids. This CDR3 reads CASSYFQGGSGGYTF. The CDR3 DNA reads TGTGCCAGCAGTTACTTCCAGGGAGGCTCGGGAGGCTACACCTTC.

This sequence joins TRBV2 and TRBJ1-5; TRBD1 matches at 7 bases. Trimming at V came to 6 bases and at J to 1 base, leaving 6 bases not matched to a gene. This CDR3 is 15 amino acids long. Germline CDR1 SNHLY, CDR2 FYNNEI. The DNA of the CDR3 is TGTGCCAGCAGCGCCAGACAGGGAAGCAATCAGCCCCAGCATTTT. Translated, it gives CASSARQGSNQPQHF. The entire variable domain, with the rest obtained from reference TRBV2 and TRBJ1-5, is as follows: EPEVTQTPSHQVTQMGQEVILRCVPISNHLYFYWYRQILGQKVEFLVSFYNNEISEKSEIFDDQFSVERPDGSNFTLKIRSTKLEDSAMYFCASSARQGSNQPQHFGDGTRLSIL.

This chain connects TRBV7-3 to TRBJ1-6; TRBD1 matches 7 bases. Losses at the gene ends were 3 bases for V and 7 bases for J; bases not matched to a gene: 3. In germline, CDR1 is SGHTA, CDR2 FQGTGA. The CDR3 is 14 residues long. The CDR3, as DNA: TGTGCCAGCAGCTTGGGGACAGAAAATTCACCCCTCCACTTT. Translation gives CASSLGTENSPLHF.

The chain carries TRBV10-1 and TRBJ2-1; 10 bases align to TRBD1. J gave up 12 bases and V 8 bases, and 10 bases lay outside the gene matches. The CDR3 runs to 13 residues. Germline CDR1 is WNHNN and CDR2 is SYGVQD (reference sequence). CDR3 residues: CASLEIGTGAQFF. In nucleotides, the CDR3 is TGCGCCAGCCTAGAGATAGGGACAGGGGCGCAGTTCTTC.

The CDR3 here is CASSWGGESTDTQYF. In DNA form, the CDR3 reads TGCGCCAGCAGTTGGGGGGGCGAGAGCACAGATACGCAGTATTTT. The rearrangement joins TRBV5-1 to TRBJ2-3; D may be TRBD2 (7 bases). Germline CDR1 and CDR2: SGHRS and YFSETQ. The CDR3 consists of 15 residues. The V gene lost 5 bases and the J gene lost 0 bases, with 13 bases spanning the gap. The whole variable domain, remainder taken from reference TRBV5-1 and TRBJ2-3, is KAGVTQTPRYLIKTRGQQVTLSCSPISGHRSVSWYQQTPGQGLQFLFEYFSETQRNKGNFPGRFSGRQFSNSRSEMNVSTLELGDSALYLCASSWGGESTDTQYFGPGTRLTVL.

As DNA, the CDR3 is TGTGCCAGCAGCGGAGCTATAGCCGGGGGGTTAGAGACCCAGTACTTC. Protein product: CASSGAIAGGLETQYF. This chain links TRBV9 with TRBJ2-5, with 7 positions matching TRBD2. This CDR3 has 16 residues. The V segment lost 3 bases and the J segment 4 bases; nucleotides outside the gene matches: 12. Germline CDR1 reads SGDLS; CDR2 reads YYNGEE.

CDR3 residues: CASSPLSVRAYEQYF. The CDR3 DNA follows: TGTGCCAGCAGTCCGCTGAGCGTCCGGGCCTACGAGCAGTACTTC. The chain is built from TRBV27 and TRBJ2-7; D unresolved. Per the germline V gene, CDR1 is MNHEY and CDR2 is SMNVEV (reference sequence). V gave up 5 bases and J gave up 2 bases, with 16 bases separating them. The CDR3 is 15 amino acids.

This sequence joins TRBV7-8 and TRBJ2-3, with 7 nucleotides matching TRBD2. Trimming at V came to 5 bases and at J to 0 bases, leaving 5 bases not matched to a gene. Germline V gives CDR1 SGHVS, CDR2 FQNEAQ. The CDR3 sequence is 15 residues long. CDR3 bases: TGTGCCAGCAGCCTGAGCGGGACTAGCACAGATACGCAGTATTTT. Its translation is CASSLSGTSTDTQYF.

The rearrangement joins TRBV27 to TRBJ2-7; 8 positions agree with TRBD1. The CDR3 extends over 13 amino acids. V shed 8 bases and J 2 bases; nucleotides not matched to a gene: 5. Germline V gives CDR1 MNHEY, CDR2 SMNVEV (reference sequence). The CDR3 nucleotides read TGTGCCAGCGGCCGGGACAGGACCTACGAGCAGTACTTC. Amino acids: CASGRDRTYEQYF.

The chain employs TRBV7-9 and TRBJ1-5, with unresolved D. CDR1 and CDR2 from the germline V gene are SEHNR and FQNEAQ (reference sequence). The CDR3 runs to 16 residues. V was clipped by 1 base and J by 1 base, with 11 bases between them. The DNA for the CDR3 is TGTGCCAGCAGCTTAGGAGGAGGACGAAGCAATCAGCCCCAGCATTTT. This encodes CASSLGGGRSNQPQHF.